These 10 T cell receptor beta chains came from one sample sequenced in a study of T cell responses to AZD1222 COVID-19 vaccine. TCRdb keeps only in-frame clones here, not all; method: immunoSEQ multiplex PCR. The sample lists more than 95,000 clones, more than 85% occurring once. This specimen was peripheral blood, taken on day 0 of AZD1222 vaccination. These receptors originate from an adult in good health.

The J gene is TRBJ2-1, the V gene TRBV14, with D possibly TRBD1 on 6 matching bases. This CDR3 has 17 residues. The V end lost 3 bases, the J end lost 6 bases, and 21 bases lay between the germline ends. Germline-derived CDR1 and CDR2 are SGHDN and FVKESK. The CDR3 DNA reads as TGTGCCAGCAGCCATGACTCCGGGGCAGGGGCGTCCAATGAGCAGTTCTTC. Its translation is CASSHDSGAGASNEQFF.

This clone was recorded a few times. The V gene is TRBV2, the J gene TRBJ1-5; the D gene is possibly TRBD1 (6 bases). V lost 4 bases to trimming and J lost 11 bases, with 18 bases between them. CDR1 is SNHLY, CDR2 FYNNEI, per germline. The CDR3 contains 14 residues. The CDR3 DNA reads TGTGCCAGCAGTGGACGGAGGGGGATAGAGTCCCAGCATTTT. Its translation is CASSGRRGIESQHF.

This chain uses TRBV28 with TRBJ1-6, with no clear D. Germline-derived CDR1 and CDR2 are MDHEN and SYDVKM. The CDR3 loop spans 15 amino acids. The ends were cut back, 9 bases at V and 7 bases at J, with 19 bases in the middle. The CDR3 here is CASRVRLMGNSPLHF. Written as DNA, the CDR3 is TGTGCCAGTCGGGTGAGGTTGATGGGGAATTCACCCCTCCACTTT.

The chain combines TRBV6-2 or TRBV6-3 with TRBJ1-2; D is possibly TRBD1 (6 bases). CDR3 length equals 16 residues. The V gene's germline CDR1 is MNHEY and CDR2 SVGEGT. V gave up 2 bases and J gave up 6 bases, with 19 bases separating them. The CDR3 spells CASSYPGDTKQHGYTF. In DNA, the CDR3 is TGTGCCAGCAGTTACCCAGGGGACACGAAACAGCATGGCTACACCTTC.

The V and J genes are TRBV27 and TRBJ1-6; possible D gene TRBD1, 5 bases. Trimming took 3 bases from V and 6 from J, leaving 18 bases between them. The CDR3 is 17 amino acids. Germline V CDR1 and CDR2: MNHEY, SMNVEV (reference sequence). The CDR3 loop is CASSLTTTRVGNSPLHF. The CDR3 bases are TGTGCCAGCAGTTTGACCACTACCAGGGTGGGTAATTCACCCCTCCACTTT.

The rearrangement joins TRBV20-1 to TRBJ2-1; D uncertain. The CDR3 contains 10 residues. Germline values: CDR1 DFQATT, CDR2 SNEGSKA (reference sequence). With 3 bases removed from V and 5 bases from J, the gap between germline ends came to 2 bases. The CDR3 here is CSASDNEQFF. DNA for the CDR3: TGCAGTGCTAGTGACAATGAGCAGTTCTTC.

The CDR3 spells CASRKTSMRNTEAFF. The DNA for the CDR3 is TGTGCCAGCAGGAAGACGTCCATGAGGAACACTGAAGCTTTCTTT. V is TRBV7-2 and J is TRBJ1-1; D ambiguous. This CDR3 has 15 residues. Germline-derived CDR1 and CDR2 are SGHTA and FQGNSA. The V gene lost 6 bases and the J gene lost 1 base, with 15 bases spanning the gap.

The CDR3 region is CASSVAGTSVFTDTQYF. The CDR3 DNA is TGTGCCAGCAGCGTAGCTGGGACTAGTGTTTTTACAGATACGCAGTATTTT. The J gene is TRBJ2-3, the V gene TRBV9; 8 bases align to TRBD2. CDR1 and CDR2 from the germline V gene are SGDLS and YYNGEE. The CDR3 sequence is 17 residues long. V was clipped by 0 bases and J by 3 bases; unmatched bases: 9.

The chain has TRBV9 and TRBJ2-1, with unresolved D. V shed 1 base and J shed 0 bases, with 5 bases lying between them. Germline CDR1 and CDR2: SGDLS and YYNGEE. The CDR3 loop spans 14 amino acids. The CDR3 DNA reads TGTGCCAGCAGCGTAAGAAGCTCCTACAATGAGCAGTTCTTC. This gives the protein CASSVRSSYNEQFF.

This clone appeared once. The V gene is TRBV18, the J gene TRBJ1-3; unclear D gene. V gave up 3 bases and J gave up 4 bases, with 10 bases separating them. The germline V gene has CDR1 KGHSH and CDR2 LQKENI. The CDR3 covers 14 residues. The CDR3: CASSPTGNGNTIYF. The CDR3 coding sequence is TGTGCCAGCTCACCGACGGGCAACGGAAACACCATATATTTT. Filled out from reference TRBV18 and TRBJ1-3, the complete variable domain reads NAGVMQNPRHLVRRRGQEARLRCSPMKGHSHVYWYRQLPEEGLKFMVYLQKENIIDESGMPKERFSAEFPKEGPSILRIQQVVRGDSAAYFCASSPTGNGNTIYFGEGSWLTVV.